The sequence of this T cell receptor (beta chain) was determined in a study of ipilimumab plus nivolumab after autologous stem cell transplantation. Study as a whole: A median of 8 nivolumab and a few ipilimumab doses were given. Both relapsed and primary refractory DLBCL were included.

The ends were cut back, 6 bases at V and 4 bases at J, with 13 bases in the middle. Germline loops: CDR1 SNHLY, CDR2 FYNNEI. The CDR3 is made up of 14 amino acids. The method was immunoSEQ multiplex PCR; TCRdb's version includes in-frame clones alone and lacks a portion of them. The sample includes 77,000 or so clones, 83% of them seen just once. The chain employs TRBV2 and TRBJ1-5, with TRBD1 as a possible D gene (5 bases). The TCR sequence derives from a male donor with diffuse large B-cell lymphoma. This specimen consisted of PBMCs, obtained in a trial of ipilimumab plus nivolumab as post-transplant consolidation. The CDR3 is CASRERQTNQPQHF. In nucleotides, the CDR3 is TGTGCCAGCAGGGAAAGACAGACAAATCAGCCCCAGCATTTT.